This TCR beta chain emerged from a study of patients and donors after allogeneic stem cell transplantation. Germline lookup yields CDR1 LGHNA and CDR2 YSLEER. The CDR3 runs to 15 residues. V lost 3 bases, J lost 5 bases, and 16 bases lay in between. TCRdb used MiXCR to reprocess the RT-PCR reads, holding one entry per CDR3 protein. Of approximately 160,000 distinct CDR3 sequences in the sample, approximately 24% were seen once. Material: blood, either unsorted or a sorted T cell fraction (not recorded which). This sequence was found in a human donor who was either an allogeneic HSCT recipient or a stem cell or donor lymphocyte infusion donor (not recorded which). It is not recorded whose cells these are; they may come from a transplant donor. This chain joins TRBV4-3 and TRBJ1-1, with D possibly being TRBD1 (6 bases). The CDR3 here is CASSHRGGISTEAFF. CDR3 in DNA: TGCGCCAGCAGCCACCGAGGGGGTATATCGACTGAAGCTTTCTTT.